One sample yielded the 24 T cell receptor beta chains listed below, sequenced in a study of regulatory T cells in long-lasting Graves disease. Assembly of TCR beta libraries relied on iRepertoire HTBI primers together with Arm-PCR of CDR3 regions. MiXCR was run by TCRdb on the multiplex PCR reads, yielding one entry per CDR3 protein. This table holds around 500,000 distinct CDR3 sequences, around 16% found once. Stated time point: newly diagnosed GD, antithyroid drugs for less than 3 months. The TCR library was prepared using RNA isolated from PBMCs. A further study also used this sample, focusing on T cells in Graves' hyperthyroidism and ophthalmopathy.

The sequencing here drew on peripheral blood mononuclear cells (PBMCs), taken at new diagnosis, from a patient treated with antithyroid drugs. These receptors were taken from a woman aged 40-65 years with Graves disease.

The CDR3 bases are TGTGCCAGCAGTTATTCGACAGGGGGACAGCCCCAGCATTTT. This codes for CASSYSTGGQPQHF. The rearrangement uses TRBV6-2 or TRBV6-3 and TRBJ1-5; 9 nucleotides agree with TRBD1. Germline-derived CDR1 and CDR2 are MNHEY and SVGEGT. This CDR3 is 14 amino acids long. J was trimmed by 7 bases and V by 3 bases; bases with no gene match: 4.

The chain links TRBV19 to TRBJ1-1; tentative D call: TRBD1 (6 bases). There are 14 residues in the CDR3. Germline CDR1 LNHDA, CDR2 SQIVND (reference sequence). The V gene lost 4 bases and the J gene lost 6 bases, with 15 bases spanning the gap. This chain's CDR3 is CASSSGQSTPEAFF. The CDR3 region has the DNA TGTGCCAGTAGTAGTGGACAGAGTACCCCTGAAGCTTTCTTT.

With respect to this clonotype: A read error may be the cause here, since a much bigger clone is one base away. This chain connects TRBV11-2 to TRBJ2-3; 9 bases map to TRBD1. CDR1 and CDR2 (germline): SGHAT, FQNNGV. This CDR3 contains 13 residues. J gave up 5 bases and V 5 bases, and 2 bases lay outside the gene matches. The CDR3 loop reads CASSRTGEDTQYF. The CDR3 region has the DNA TGTGCCAGCAGCCGGACAGGGGAAGATACGCAGTATTTT.

This clonotype occurred a few times. This chain connects TRBV19 to TRBJ2-7; 8 bases are shared with TRBD1. CDR3 size: 15 residues. Germline V gene data show CDR1 as LNHDA and CDR2 as SQIVND (reference sequence). V trimming: 0 bases; J trimming: 2 bases; junction bases outside the gene matches: 3. CDR3 in amino acids: CASSIEDRGPYEQYF. The CDR3 DNA sequence: TGTGCCAGTAGTATAGAAGACAGGGGTCCCTACGAGCAGTACTTC.

Ten or more counts support this clonotype. The rearrangement joins TRBV18 to TRBJ1-2; no definite D call. V lost 6 bases and J 6 bases, leaving 11 bases between the germline ends. The CDR3 contains 12 residues. Germline CDR1 reads KGHSH; CDR2 reads LQKENI. The CDR3, as DNA: TGTGCCAGCTCTTGGGCTGCGGATGGCTACACCTTC. It codes for CASSWAADGYTF.

At least ten counts were recorded for this clonotype. V and J are TRBV11-3 and TRBJ2-1, with 7 bases identical to TRBD2. The trim removed 1 base at V and 4 bases at J, leaving 4 bases unmatched. The germline gives CDR1 SGHNT, CDR2 YENEEA. The CDR3 covers 15 residues. The CDR3 DNA is TGTGCCAGCAGCTTAGGGTCGGGGGGTTACAATGAGCAGTTCTTC. This sequence encodes CASSLGSGGYNEQFF.

The chain joins TRBV18 to TRBJ2-6, with D unresolved. CDR3 size: 14 residues. Germline V gives CDR1 KGHSH, CDR2 LQKENI. Trimming removed 7 bases from V and 0 bases from J, with 7 bases in between. The CDR3 region has the DNA TGTGCCAGCTGGTGGAACTCTGGGGCCAACGTCCTGACTTTC. It codes for CASWWNSGANVLTF.

This sequence joins TRBV29-1 and TRBJ1-2; tentative D call: TRBD1 (5 bases). There are 12 residues in the CDR3. Trimming cost V 2 bases and J 3 bases, with 7 bases left between them. Germline lookup yields CDR1 SQVTM and CDR2 ANQGSEA. The CDR3 protein is CSVESRDYGYTF. CDR3 nucleotide sequence: TGCAGCGTTGAATCCAGGGACTATGGCTACACCTTC.

This clonotype was seen ten or more times. The chain recombines TRBV25-1 with TRBJ2-3; 13 nucleotides agree with TRBD2. The CDR3 totals 16 residues. J gave up 5 bases and V 2 bases, and 4 bases lay outside the gene matches. CDR1 and CDR2 from the germline V gene are MGHDK and SYGVNS. CDR3 DNA: TGTGCCAGCAGTGAACGGAGACTAGCGGGGGGAGATACGCAGTATTTT. This gives the protein CASSERRLAGGDTQYF. Variable domain in full (rest from reference TRBV25-1 and TRBJ2-3): EADIYQTPRYLVIGTGKKITLECSQTMGHDKMYWYQQDPGMELHLIHYSYGVNSTEKGDLSSESTVSRIRTEHFPLTLESARPSHTSQYLCASSERRLAGGDTQYFGPGTRLTVL.

This clonotype was detected a few times. V gene TRBV4-2 combines with J gene TRBJ2-2, with 7 bases matching TRBD1. Germline V lookup: CDR1 LGHNA, CDR2 YNFKEQ. V lost 1 base, J lost 4 bases, and 0 bases stayed unmatched. CDR3 size: 14 residues. The CDR3 nucleotides read TGTGCCAGCAGCCAAGGGACAGGCACCGGGGAGCTGTTTTTT. Translating gives CASSQGTGTGELFF.

This clonotype was observed many times. This chain joins TRBV20-1 and TRBJ1-1, with D perhaps matching TRBD1 (6 bases). CDR3 length: 14 residues. Trimming shortened V by 6 bases and J by 6 bases, and 20 bases separated the two germline ends. The germline CDR1 and CDR2 sequences are DFQATT and SNEGSKA (reference sequence). CDR3 residues: CSAPEGGGEAEAFF. The CDR3 DNA is TGCAGTGCCCCCGAGGGAGGGGGAGAGGCTGAAGCTTTCTTT.

V and J are TRBV7-2 and TRBJ2-7, with 8 positions matching TRBD1. CDR1 SGHTA and CDR2 FQGNSA come from the germline V gene. The trim removed 1 base at V and 2 bases at J, leaving 4 bases unmatched. The CDR3 extends over 15 amino acids. CDR3 DNA: TGTGCCAGCAGCTTAGGACAGGGGAGGACCTACGAGCAGTACTTC. Translating it yields CASSLGQGRTYEQYF. Full variable domain (missing parts from reference TRBV7-2 and TRBJ2-7): GAGVSQSPSNKVTEKGKDVELRCDPISGHTALYWYRQSLGQGLEFLIYFQGNSAPDKSGLPSDRFSAERTGGSVSTLTIQRTQQEDSAVYLCASSLGQGRTYEQYFGPGTRLTVT.

V gene TRBV10-2 combines with J gene TRBJ1-2, with a possible D match to TRBD1 (5 bases). Germline CDR1 reads WSHSY; CDR2 reads SAAADI. V was clipped by 3 bases and J by 1 base, with 9 bases between them. This CDR3 is 14 amino acids long. CDR3 nucleotide sequence: TGCGCCAGCAGTGACGCAGGGAATAACTATGGCTACACCTTC. As protein: CASSDAGNNYGYTF.

The CDR3 nucleotides read TGTGCCAGCAGCACAACCCGGACAGGGGGCACAGATACGCAGTATTTT. Amino acid sequence: CASSTTRTGGTDTQYF. The chain couples TRBV9 to TRBJ2-3, with TRBD1 identical over 9 bases. The V gene's germline CDR1 is SGDLS and CDR2 YYNGEE. J was trimmed by 1 base and V by 4 bases; bases with no gene match: 7. This CDR3 comprises 16 residues.

This clonotype was observed at least ten times. This chain links TRBV5-1 with TRBJ1-2; D is uncertain. The V end lost 9 bases, the J end lost 3 bases, and 12 bases lay between the germline ends. The CDR3 runs to 12 residues. Germline loops: CDR1 SGHRS, CDR2 YFSETQ. This CDR3 is CATSHGDYGYTF. CDR3 nucleotide sequence: TGCGCCACCTCCCACGGGGACTATGGCTACACCTTC.

This clonotype was seen repeatedly, ten times or more. A read error may produce the germline difference seen at one junction end. This chain links TRBV11-2 with TRBJ2-1; possibly TRBD1 or TRBD2 for D (6 bases each). Germline CDR1 SGHAT, CDR2 FQNNGV. There are 11 residues in the CDR3. The CDR3 here is CASSPPGEGVF. Written as DNA, the CDR3 is TGTGCCAGCAGCCCTCCGGGAGAGGGGGTCTTC.

This clonotype has a count of ten or more. V is TRBV5-6 and J is TRBJ2-1, with TRBD2 matching over 12 bases. CDR1 and CDR2 from the germline V gene are SGHDT and YYEEEE. V trimming: 1 base; J trimming: 0 bases; junction bases outside the gene matches: 5. The CDR3 covers 18 residues. As DNA, the CDR3 is TGTGCCAGCAGCTTGTACCTAGCGGGGGGGAGCTCCTACAATGAGCAGTTCTTC. It yields the protein CASSLYLAGGSSYNEQFF.

The chain couples TRBV30 to TRBJ2-3; D call uncertain. From germline, CDR1 is GTSNPN and CDR2 SVGIG (reference sequence). The V gene lost 4 bases and the J gene lost 1 base, with 9 bases spanning the gap. The CDR3 sequence is 13 residues long. This CDR3 reads CAWKIQGTDTQYF. The CDR3 region has the DNA TGTGCCTGGAAGATTCAGGGCACAGATACGCAGTATTTT. Together with reference TRBV30 and TRBJ2-3, the CDR3 gives the full variable domain: SQTIHQWPATLVQPVGSPLSLECTVEGTSNPNLYWYRQAAGRGLQLLFYSVGIGQISSEVPQNLSASRPQDRQFILSSKKLLLSDSGFYLCAWKIQGTDTQYFGPGTRLTVL.

On this clonotype: A much more abundant neighbour one base away suggests this may be a read error. The V gene is TRBV3-1, the J gene TRBJ2-1; D gene uncertain. The J call may be incorrect, as the DNA end agrees better with TRBJ2-5. The CDR3 loop spans 13 amino acids. CDR1 is LGHDT and CDR2 is YNNKEL in the germline V gene (reference sequence). CDR3 sequence (DNA): TGTGCCGGCAGCCATAGGCGGCAAGAGACCCAGTACTTC. It is translated as CAGSHRRQETQYF.

With respect to this clonotype: One end of the junction does not line up with germline, which may come from a read error. The V and J genes are TRBV20-1 and TRBJ2-7, with TRBD1 matching 10 bases. The CDR3 runs to 15 residues. Looked up from germline, CDR1 is DFQATT and CDR2 is SNEGSKA (reference sequence). CDR3 nucleotide sequence: TGCAGTGCTTTACCACCGGGACAGGGGCGGCACGATCAGTACTTC. Translated, it gives CSALPPGQGRHDQYF.

This clonotype was picked up a small number of times. The V gene is TRBV4-2, the J gene TRBJ2-7, with 11 bases fitting TRBD2. Trimming removed 5 bases from V and 3 bases from J; junction bases left unmatched: 9. The length of the CDR3 is 16 residues. CDR1 LGHNA and CDR2 YNFKEQ come from the germline V gene. The CDR3 bases are TGTGCCAGCAGCGAAGCTGTAGCGGGGGGGCGCTACGAGCAGTACTTC. Protein sequence: CASSEAVAGGRYEQYF.

The table lists this clonotype with many counts. The genes are TRBV12-3 or TRBV12-4 and TRBJ1-1; D is uncertain. This CDR3 is 13 amino acids long. Deletions cut 3 bases from V and 3 bases from J, with 8 bases between. The DNA of the CDR3 is TGTGCCAGCAGTTTCGGTGTTGACACTGAAGCTTTCTTT. Its translation: CASSFGVDTEAFF.

This clonotype was picked up many times. The rearrangement joins TRBV12-3 or TRBV12-4 to TRBJ2-3; possible D gene TRBD1, 6 bases. The V end lost 3 bases, the J end lost 1 base, and 11 bases lay between the germline ends. The CDR3 loop spans 15 amino acids. CDR3 bases: TGTGCCAGCAGTTTGACCAGGGGTCGCACAGATACGCAGTATTTT. This codes for CASSLTRGRTDTQYF.

This clonotype was counted many times. J is TRBJ2-3 and V is TRBV5-1, with TRBD2 as a possible D gene (6 bases). CDR3 length: 16 amino acids. Trimming removed 0 bases at V and 2 bases at J, with 13 bases between. Germline lookup yields CDR1 SGHRS and CDR2 YFSETQ. The CDR3 DNA reads as TGCGCCAGCAGCTTGGCCGGGACTCAATTCACAGATACGCAGTATTTT. Its translation: CASSLAGTQFTDTQYF.